The 8 T cell receptor beta chains in this list originate from one sample, sequenced in a study of T-cell memory formation after mild COVID-19. TCRdb passed the 5' RACE reads through MiXCR, listing each CDR3 protein once. Of around 390,000 distinct CDR3 sequences detected, about 15% appear once; the ten largest clones hold 20% to 25%. The sequenced sample consisted of PBMCs or a T cell subset sorted from them (not recorded which). The receptors derive from a man younger than 30 who had mild COVID-19 (a few samples of this study predate the infection). Cell type and time point are not known.

J is TRBJ1-2 and V is TRBV10-3; D is unresolved. Germline CDR1 is ENHRY and CDR2 is SYGVKD. The V and J ends lost 3 bases and 4 bases respectively, with 3 bases between them. The CDR3 runs to 11 residues. The CDR3 is CAISDLYGYTF. The CDR3 nucleotides read TGTGCCATCAGTGATCTCTATGGCTACACCTTC.

This clonotype was seen a handful of times. This chain uses TRBV6-2 or TRBV6-3 with TRBJ2-7, with unresolved D. The CDR3 has 12 amino acids. Trimming shortened V by 5 bases and J by 3 bases, and 8 bases separated the two germline ends. Germline loops: CDR1 MNHEY, CDR2 SVGEGT. The CDR3 nucleotides read TGTGCCAGCAGTACCACATTCTACGAGCAGTACTTC. Amino acid sequence: CASSTTFYEQYF.

This chain joins TRBV7-9 and TRBJ1-3, with D unresolved. The CDR3 covers 15 residues. V lost 2 bases and J 0 bases, leaving 8 bases between the germline ends. From germline, CDR1 is SEHNR and CDR2 FQNEAQ (reference sequence). CDR3 DNA sequence: TGTGCCAGCAGCTTACCGGCTCGCTCTGGAAACACCATATATTTT. Translating gives CASSLPARSGNTIYF.

In DNA, the CDR3 is TGTGCCAGCAGGGGGATGGGTCCCCTCGGTGAGCAGTTCTTC. Amino acids: CASRGMGPLGEQFF. The chain carries TRBV6-2 or TRBV6-3 and TRBJ2-1; no firm D call. The V end lost 6 bases, the J end lost 9 bases, and 18 bases lay between the germline ends. This CDR3 contains 14 residues. Germline V gives CDR1 MNHEY, CDR2 SVGEGT.

The sample holds a few counts of this clonotype. The chain recombines TRBV12-3 or TRBV12-4 with TRBJ1-5; D unresolved. The CDR3 consists of 14 residues. Trimming took 5 bases from V and 9 from J, leaving 17 bases between them. In DNA form, the CDR3 reads TGTGCCAGCAGTCCCGAGGTTTTCGGCGGGCCCCAGCATTTT. Amino acids: CASSPEVFGGPQHF.

This clonotype was seen repeatedly, ten times or more. The chain uses TRBV5-1 and TRBJ1-1; 7 bases match TRBD1. Germline V CDR1 and CDR2: SGHRS, YFSETQ. Trimming took 4 bases from V and 4 from J; bases not matched to a gene: 10. The length of the CDR3 is 15 residues. The CDR3 coding sequence is TGCGCCAGCAGCAGGGATGAGTCAGGGGGCACTGAAGCTTTCTTT. Protein product: CASSRDESGGTEAFF.

The rearrangement links TRBV18 to TRBJ2-3; 10 bases line up with TRBD2. Germline CDR1 and CDR2: KGHSH and LQKENI. V lost 2 bases, J lost 2 bases, and 4 bases stayed unmatched. CDR3 length: 16 amino acids. CDR3 region: CASSPSSGGATDTQYF. DNA of the CDR3: TGTGCCAGCTCACCATCTAGCGGGGGAGCCACAGATACGCAGTATTTT.

This clonotype was counted ten times or more. The gene calls are TRBV20-1 and TRBJ2-1, with D perhaps TRBD2 (5 bases). This CDR3 has 13 residues. Per the germline V gene, CDR1 is DFQATT and CDR2 is SNEGSKA (reference sequence). V lost 5 bases to trimming and J lost 5 bases, with 13 bases between them. The CDR3 spells CSALEGRNNEQFF. The CDR3 nucleotides read TGCAGTGCTTTAGAGGGTCGTAACAATGAGCAGTTCTTC.